Only one count was recorded for the clone carrying this TCR beta chain. Its target is unknown. V lost 1 base to trimming and J lost 8 bases, with 11 bases between them. The CDR3 contains 13 residues. Per germline, CDR1 SGHTA and CDR2 FQGNSA. This entry belongs to a study of T cell responses to AZD1222 COVID-19 vaccine. At the level of the study: Researchers grouped second doses given at about 4 or about 12 weeks into one pool. Study outcomes and limitations: A mostly white British donor set with more females was recruited, and clonal diversity was possibly underestimated. Spike was spanned by vaccine-associated CD4 TCRs, with dominance at 160-218 and 743-854. Just five or six AZD1222 recipients were seropositive at baseline.

TCRdb's copy holds only in-frame clones and misses some; the assay was immunoSEQ multiplex PCR. In the table there are 83,000 or so clones, about 83% of which are singletons. The sequences come from peripheral blood, collected on day 0 of AZD1222 vaccination. The rearrangement uses TRBV7-2 and TRBJ1-2; no clear D. This TCR was sampled from an adult in good health. The CDR3 sequence is CASSLGVPGGYTF. CDR3 nucleotide sequence: TGTGCCAGCAGCTTAGGTGTCCCCGGCGGCTACACCTTC.